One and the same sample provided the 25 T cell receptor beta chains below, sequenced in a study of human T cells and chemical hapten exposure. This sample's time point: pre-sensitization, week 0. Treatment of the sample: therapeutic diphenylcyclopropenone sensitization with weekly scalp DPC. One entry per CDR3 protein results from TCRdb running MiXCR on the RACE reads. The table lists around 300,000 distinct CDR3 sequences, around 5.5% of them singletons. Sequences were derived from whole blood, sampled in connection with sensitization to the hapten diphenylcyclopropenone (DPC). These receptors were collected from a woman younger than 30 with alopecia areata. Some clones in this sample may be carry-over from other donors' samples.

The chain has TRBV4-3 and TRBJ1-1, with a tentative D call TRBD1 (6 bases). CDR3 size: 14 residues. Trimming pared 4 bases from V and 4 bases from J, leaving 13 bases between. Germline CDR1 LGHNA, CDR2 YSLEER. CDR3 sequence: CASSRGARGTEAFF. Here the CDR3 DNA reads TGCGCCAGCAGCCGGGGGGCGCGAGGCACTGAAGCTTTCTTT.

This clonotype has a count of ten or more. CDR3 DNA sequence: TGTGCCAGCAGTTACTCGACAGGGACTACTAGGTCCGGGGAGCTGTTTTTT. Its translation is CASSYSTGTTRSGELFF. The V and J genes are TRBV6-5 and TRBJ2-2; D tentatively reads TRBD1 or TRBD2 (7 bases each). Germline V gives CDR1 MNHEY, CDR2 SVGAGI. Trimming pared 0 bases from V and 6 bases from J, leaving 17 bases between. CDR3 length: 17 residues.

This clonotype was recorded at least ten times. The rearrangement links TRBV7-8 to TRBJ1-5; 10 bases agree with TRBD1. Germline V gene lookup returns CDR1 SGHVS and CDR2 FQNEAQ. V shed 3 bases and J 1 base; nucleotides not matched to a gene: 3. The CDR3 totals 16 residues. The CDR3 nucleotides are TGTGCCAGCAGCTTTCGACAGGGGGCAAGCAATCAGCCCCAGCATTTT. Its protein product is CASSFRQGASNQPQHF.

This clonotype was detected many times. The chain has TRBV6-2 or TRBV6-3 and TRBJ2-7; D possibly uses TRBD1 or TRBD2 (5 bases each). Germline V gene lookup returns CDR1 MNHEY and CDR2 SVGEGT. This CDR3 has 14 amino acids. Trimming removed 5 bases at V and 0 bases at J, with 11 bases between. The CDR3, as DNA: TGTGCCAGCAGTCCCGGGACCAGCTCCTACGAGCAGTACTTC. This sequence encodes CASSPGTSSYEQYF.

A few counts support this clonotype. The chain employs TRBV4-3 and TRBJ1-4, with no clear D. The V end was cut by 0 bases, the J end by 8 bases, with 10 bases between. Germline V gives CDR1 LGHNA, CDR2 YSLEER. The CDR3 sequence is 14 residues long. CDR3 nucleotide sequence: TGCGCCAGCAGCCAAGATGATGGGCGGGAAAAACTGTTTTTT. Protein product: CASSQDDGREKLFF.

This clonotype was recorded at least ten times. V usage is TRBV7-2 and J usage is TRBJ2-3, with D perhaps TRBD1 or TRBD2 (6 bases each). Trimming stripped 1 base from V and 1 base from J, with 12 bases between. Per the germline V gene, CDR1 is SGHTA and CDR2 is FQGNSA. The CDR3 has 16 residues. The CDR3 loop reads CASSLVGGQGTDTQYF. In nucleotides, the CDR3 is TGTGCCAGCAGCTTAGTAGGGGGGCAGGGCACAGATACGCAGTATTTT.

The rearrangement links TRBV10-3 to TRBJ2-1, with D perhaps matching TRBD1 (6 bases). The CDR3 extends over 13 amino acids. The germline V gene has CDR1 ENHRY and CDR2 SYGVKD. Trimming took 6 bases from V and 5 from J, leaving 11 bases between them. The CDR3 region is CAIRPDSNNEQFF. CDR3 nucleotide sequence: TGTGCCATCAGGCCGGACAGCAACAATGAGCAGTTCTTC.

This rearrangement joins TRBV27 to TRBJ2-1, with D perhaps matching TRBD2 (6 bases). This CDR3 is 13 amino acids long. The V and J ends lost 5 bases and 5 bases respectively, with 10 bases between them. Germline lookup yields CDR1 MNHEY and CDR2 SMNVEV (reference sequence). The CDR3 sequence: CASSPGANNEQFF. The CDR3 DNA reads TGTGCCAGCAGTCCGGGAGCGAACAATGAGCAGTTCTTC.

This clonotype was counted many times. The CDR3 here is CASSEGQKPLNQPQHF. The CDR3 DNA reads TGTGCCAGCAGCGAAGGACAGAAACCTCTCAATCAGCCCCAGCATTTT. The gene calls are TRBV5-5 and TRBJ1-5; D may be TRBD1 (6 bases). Germline loops: CDR1 SGHKS, CDR2 YYEKEE (reference sequence). With 4 bases removed from V and 3 bases from J, the gap between germline ends came to 17 bases. This CDR3 region has 16 residues.

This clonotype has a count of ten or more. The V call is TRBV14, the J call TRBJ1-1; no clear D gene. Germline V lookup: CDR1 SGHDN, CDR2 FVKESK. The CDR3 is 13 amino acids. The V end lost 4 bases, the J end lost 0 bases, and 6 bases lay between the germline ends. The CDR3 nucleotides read TGTGCCAGCAGCCGGGATCTGAACACTGAAGCTTTCTTT. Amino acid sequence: CASSRDLNTEAFF. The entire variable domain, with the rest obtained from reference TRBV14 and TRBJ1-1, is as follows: EAGVTQFPSHSVIEKGQTVTLRCDPISGHDNLYWYRRVMGKEIKFLLHFVKESKQDESGMPNNRFLAERTGGTYSTLKVQPAELEDSGVYFCASSRDLNTEAFFGQGTRLTVV.

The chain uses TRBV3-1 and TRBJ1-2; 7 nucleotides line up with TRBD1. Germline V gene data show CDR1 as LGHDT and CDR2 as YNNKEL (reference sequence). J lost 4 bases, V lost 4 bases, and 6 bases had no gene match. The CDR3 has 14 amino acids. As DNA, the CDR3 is TGTGCCAGCAGCCCTCAGGGGGGCTTCTATGGCTACACCTTC. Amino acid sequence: CASSPQGGFYGYTF.

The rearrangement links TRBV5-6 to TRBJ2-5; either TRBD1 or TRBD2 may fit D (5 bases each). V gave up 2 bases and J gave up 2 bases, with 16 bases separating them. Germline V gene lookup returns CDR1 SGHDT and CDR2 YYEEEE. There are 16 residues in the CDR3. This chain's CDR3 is CASSFRDGTQQETQYF. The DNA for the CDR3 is TGTGCCAGCAGCTTCCGAGACGGGACCCAGCAAGAGACCCAGTACTTC.

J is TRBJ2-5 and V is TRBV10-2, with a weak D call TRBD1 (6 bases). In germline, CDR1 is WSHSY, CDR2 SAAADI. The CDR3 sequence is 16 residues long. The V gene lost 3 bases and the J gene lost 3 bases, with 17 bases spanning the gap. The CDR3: CASSDPTPSGEETQYF. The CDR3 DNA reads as TGCGCCAGCAGTGACCCGACCCCTTCAGGGGAAGAGACCCAGTACTTC.

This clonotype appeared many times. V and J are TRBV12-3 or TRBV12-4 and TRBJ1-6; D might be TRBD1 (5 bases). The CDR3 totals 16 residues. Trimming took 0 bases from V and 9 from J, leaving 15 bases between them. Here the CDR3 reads CASSLARVAGPSPLHF. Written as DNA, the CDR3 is TGTGCCAGCAGTTTAGCGAGGGTGGCAGGGCCTTCACCCCTCCACTTT.

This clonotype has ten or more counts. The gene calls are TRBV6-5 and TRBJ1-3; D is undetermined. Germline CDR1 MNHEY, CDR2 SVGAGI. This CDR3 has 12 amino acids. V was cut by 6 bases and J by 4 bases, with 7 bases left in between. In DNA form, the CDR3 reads TGTGCCAGCAGATCTACAGGAAACACCATATATTTT. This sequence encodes CASRSTGNTIYF.

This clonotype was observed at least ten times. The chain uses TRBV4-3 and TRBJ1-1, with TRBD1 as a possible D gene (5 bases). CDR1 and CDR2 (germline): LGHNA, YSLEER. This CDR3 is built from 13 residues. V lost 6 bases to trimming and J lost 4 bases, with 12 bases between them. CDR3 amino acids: CASRKVGGTEAFF. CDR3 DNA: TGCGCCAGCAGAAAGGTCGGGGGCACTGAAGCTTTCTTT.

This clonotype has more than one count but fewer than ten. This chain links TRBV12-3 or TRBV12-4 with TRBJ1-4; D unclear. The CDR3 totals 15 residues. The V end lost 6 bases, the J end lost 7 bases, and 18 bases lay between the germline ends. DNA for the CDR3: TGTGCCAGCAGCACCCGGTCCGGGGAGGGTGAAAAACTGTTTTTT. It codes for CASSTRSGEGEKLFF.

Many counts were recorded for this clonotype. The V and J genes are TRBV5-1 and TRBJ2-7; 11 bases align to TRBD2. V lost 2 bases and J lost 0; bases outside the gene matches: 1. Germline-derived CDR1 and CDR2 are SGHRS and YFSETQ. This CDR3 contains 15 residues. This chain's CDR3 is CASSLLAGVSYEQYF. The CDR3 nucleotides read TGCGCCAGCAGCTTACTAGCGGGGGTCTCCTACGAGCAGTACTTC.

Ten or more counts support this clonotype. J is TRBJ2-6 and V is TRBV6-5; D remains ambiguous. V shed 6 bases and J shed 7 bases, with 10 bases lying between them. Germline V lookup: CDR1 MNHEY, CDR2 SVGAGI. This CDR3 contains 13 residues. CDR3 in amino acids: CASSPVRANVLTF. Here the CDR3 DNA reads TGTGCCAGCAGCCCGGTACGAGCCAACGTCCTGACTTTC.

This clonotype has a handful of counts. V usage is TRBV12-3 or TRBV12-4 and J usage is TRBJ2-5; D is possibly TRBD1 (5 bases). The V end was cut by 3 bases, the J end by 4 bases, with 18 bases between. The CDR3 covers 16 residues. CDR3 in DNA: TGTGCCAGCAGTTTCCGCTCCAGGGCGGCTGCAGAGACCCAGTACTTC. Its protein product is CASSFRSRAAAETQYF.

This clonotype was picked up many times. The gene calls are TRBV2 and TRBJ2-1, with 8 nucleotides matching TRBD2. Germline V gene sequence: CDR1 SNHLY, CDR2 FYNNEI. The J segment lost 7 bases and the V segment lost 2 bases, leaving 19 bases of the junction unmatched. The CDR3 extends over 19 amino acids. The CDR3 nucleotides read TGTGCCAGCAGTGAACGGGGGGGCAGGTTGATGGGTAGTGGAAATGAGCAGTTCTTC. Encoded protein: CASSERGGRLMGSGNEQFF.

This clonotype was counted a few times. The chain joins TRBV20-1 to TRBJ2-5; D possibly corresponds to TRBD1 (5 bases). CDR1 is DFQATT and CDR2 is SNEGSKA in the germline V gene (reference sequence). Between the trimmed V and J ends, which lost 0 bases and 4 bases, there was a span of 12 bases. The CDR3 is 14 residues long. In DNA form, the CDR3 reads TGCAGTGCTAGAGATATCAGGGTACGAGAGACCCAGTACTTC. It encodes CSARDIRVRETQYF.

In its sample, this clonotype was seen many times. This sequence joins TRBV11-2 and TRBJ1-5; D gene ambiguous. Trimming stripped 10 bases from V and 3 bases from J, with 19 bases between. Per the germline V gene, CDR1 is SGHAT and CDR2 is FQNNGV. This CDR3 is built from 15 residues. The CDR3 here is CANLVPPPNNQPQHF. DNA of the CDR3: TGTGCCAACCTGGTACCACCTCCAAACAATCAGCCCCAGCATTTT.

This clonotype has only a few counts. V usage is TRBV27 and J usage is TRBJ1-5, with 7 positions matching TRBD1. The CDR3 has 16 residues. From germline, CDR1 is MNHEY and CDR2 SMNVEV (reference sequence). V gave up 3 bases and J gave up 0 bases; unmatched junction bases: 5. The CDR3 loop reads CASSFHRGYSNQPQHF. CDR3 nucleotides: TGTGCCAGCAGTTTCCACAGGGGCTATAGCAATCAGCCCCAGCATTTT.

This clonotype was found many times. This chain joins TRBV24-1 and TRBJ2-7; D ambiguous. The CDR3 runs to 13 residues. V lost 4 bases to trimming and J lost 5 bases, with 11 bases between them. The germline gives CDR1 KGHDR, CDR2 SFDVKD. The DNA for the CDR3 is TGTGCCACCAGTGAAACCAACGACGACGAGCAGTACTTC. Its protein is CATSETNDDEQYF.